This paragraph reports one T cell receptor beta chain. Its target is unknown. These data come from a study of cytomegalovirus exposure and HLA in healthy donors. Study summary: Among the roughly 400 genotyped donors, approximately 82% were placed in the Caucasian-associated ancestry cluster. Study outcomes and limitations: TCR beta chains numbering more than 150 were designated cytomegalovirus-associated.

Primers: 60 Vbeta forward and 13 Jbeta reverse. Method: immunoSEQ multiplex PCR; TCRdb's copy keeps in-frame clones and lacks some. The sample carries over 150,000 clones, 75% to 90% recorded once. This receptor was obtained from a man aged 30 to 39 in good health and CMV-seronegative. The sequenced sample was PBMCs.

Here the CDR3 DNA reads TGTGCCAGCAGTTCCCCCCCCGATGAGCAGTTCTTC. This gives the protein CASSSPPDEQFF. V and J are TRBV27 and TRBJ2-1; the D is unclear. Germline loops: CDR1 MNHEY, CDR2 SMNVEV (reference sequence). Between the trimmed V and J ends, which lost 4 bases and 8 bases, there was a span of 9 bases. CDR3 size: 12 residues.